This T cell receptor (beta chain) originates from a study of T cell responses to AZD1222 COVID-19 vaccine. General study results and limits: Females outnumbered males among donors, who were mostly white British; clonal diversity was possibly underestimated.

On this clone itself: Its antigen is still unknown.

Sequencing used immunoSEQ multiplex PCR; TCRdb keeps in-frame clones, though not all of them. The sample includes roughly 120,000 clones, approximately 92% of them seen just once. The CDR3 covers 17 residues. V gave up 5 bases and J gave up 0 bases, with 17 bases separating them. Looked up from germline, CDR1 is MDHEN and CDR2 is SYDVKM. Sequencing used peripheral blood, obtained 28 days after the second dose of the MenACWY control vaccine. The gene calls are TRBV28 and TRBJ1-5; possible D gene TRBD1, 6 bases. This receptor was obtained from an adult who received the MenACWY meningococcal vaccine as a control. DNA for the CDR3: TGTGCCAGCAGTACCATGGCAGGGGTCATTAGCAATCAGCCCCAGCATTTT. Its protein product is CASSTMAGVISNQPQHF.